This T cell receptor beta chain was profiled in a study of T cell repertoires in cytomegalovirus infection. Study in general: It was the public TCR beta signatures that indicated both CMV infection and matching HLA type.

Study-level points and caveats: HLA-C-restricted CMV-specific TCR beta clonotypes were dominant in the ex vivo response. Based on cumulative public TCR beta family frequency, carriers of CMV plus the relevant HLA were identified.

In TCRdb, the reads were re-called with MiXCR into one record per CDR3 protein. The table has approximately 170,000 distinct CDR3 sequences, roughly a sixth seen once. There are a few counts of this clonotype. Its target is not known. Trimming left V 3 bases short and J 5 bases short, with 17 bases between. The CDR3 has 15 amino acids. Looked up from germline, CDR1 is SGHVS and CDR2 is FQNEAQ. The TCR sequence derives from a human donor in good health (CMV status not recorded). Some clones in this sample may be carry-over from other donors' samples. This chain connects TRBV7-8 to TRBJ2-7, with D unclear. Sequencing was done on a sample of CD8+ T cells from PBMCs. For the CDR3, the DNA is TGTGCCAGCAGCTTTAAGGACGGCCCGAGACACGAGCAGTACTTC. Translation gives CASSFKDGPRHEQYF.